This entry is about one T cell receptor beta chain. The entry originates in a study of brain metastases from non-small cell lung cancer. CDR3 length equals 13 residues. Trimming took off 4 bases at V and 9 bases at J, with 16 bases between the two ends. Germline V lookup: CDR1 SQVTM, CDR2 ANQGSEA. Data came from immunoSEQ multiplex PCR; TCRdb stores just in-frame clones and leaves some out. The sample includes 1,500 to 2,000 clones, more than 85% of them seen just once. The TCR was taken from a donor aged 40 or over with non-small cell lung cancer. The gene calls are TRBV29-1 and TRBJ1-5, with D possibly being TRBD1 (6 bases). Sequenced input: tumor-adjacent normal tissue. This CDR3 reads CSVGSGGQAPQHF. The CDR3 DNA reads as TGCAGCGTTGGAAGCGGGGGCCAAGCGCCCCAGCATTTT.